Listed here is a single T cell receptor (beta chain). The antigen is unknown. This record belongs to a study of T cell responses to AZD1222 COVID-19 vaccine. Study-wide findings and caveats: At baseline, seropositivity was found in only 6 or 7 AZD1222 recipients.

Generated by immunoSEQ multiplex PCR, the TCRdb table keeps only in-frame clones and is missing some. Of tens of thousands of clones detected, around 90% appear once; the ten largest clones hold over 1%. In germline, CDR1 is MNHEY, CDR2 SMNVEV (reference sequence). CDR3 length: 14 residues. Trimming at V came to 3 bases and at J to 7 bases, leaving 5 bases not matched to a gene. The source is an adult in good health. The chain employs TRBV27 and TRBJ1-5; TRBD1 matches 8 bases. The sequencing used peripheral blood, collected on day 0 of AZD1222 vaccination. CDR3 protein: CASSFRGQGQPQHF. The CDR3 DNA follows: TGTGCCAGCAGTTTCAGGGGGCAGGGACAGCCCCAGCATTTT.